Each of the 26 T cell receptor beta chains below was sequenced from the same sample in a study of T cell clones after liver transplantation. Some clones are missing from TCRdb's copy, which holds only in-frame ones; the method was immunoSEQ multiplex PCR. Among approximately 72,000 clones listed, about 92% were seen once. The material sequenced was CD4+ T cells from blood, taken before liver transplant. These receptors all come from a human donor who received a liver transplant.

The genes are TRBV5-1 and TRBJ2-5, with D possibly matching TRBD1 (6 bases). V was pared by 7 bases and J by 5 bases, with 12 bases between. Looked up from germline, CDR1 is SGHRS and CDR2 is YFSETQ. The CDR3 runs to 12 residues. As DNA, the CDR3 is TGCGCCAGCTCACAGGGAATGGAGACCCAGTACTTC. Residues: CASSQGMETQYF. Filled out from reference TRBV5-1 and TRBJ2-5, the complete variable domain reads KAGVTQTPRYLIKTRGQQVTLSCSPISGHRSVSWYQQTPGQGLQFLFEYFSETQRNKGNFPGRFSGRQFSNSRSEMNVSTLELGDSALYLCASSQGMETQYFGPGTRLLVL.

The DNA of the CDR3 is TGTGCCAGCGGGGACTACCCTAACACCGGGGAGCTGTTTTTT. Translation gives CASGDYPNTGELFF. This rearrangement joins TRBV6-6 to TRBJ2-2, with 7 bases matching TRBD2. V lost 8 bases to trimming and J lost 2 bases; unmatched junction nucleotides: 5. Germline V gives CDR1 MNHNY, CDR2 SVGAGI (reference sequence). The CDR3 runs to 14 residues.

J is TRBJ2-3 and V is TRBV19, with 7 bases identical to TRBD2. This CDR3 is built from 15 residues. V dropped 3 bases and J dropped 2; count of bases not matched to a gene: 5. The germline V gene encodes CDR1 LNHDA and CDR2 SQIVND (reference sequence). CDR3 bases: TGTGCCAGTAGTATCCCTAGCGGACCCACAGATACGCAGTATTTT. This codes for CASSIPSGPTDTQYF.

The chain recombines TRBV6-5 with TRBJ2-3, with D tentatively TRBD1 or TRBD2 (5 bases each). This CDR3 has 13 residues. Trimming took off 7 bases at V and 4 bases at J, with 12 bases between the two ends. Looked up from germline, CDR1 is MNHEY and CDR2 is SVGAGI. CDR3 sequence: CASIRRGADTQYF. The DNA for the CDR3 is TGTGCCAGCATCCGAAGGGGAGCAGATACGCAGTATTTT.

This clone was recorded once. The chain is built from TRBV6-5 and TRBJ2-1; the match to TRBD1 covers 7 bases. The CDR3 sequence is 15 residues long. The V and J ends lost 2 bases and 6 bases, in that order; junction bases with no gene match: 7. Germline-derived CDR1 and CDR2 are MNHEY and SVGAGI. CDR3 nucleotides: TGTGCCAGCAGTTACGGAAAGGGGGCGGTCAATGAGCAGTTCTTC. Translating it yields CASSYGKGAVNEQFF.

The V and J genes are TRBV19 and TRBJ2-2; 10 positions match TRBD2. V shed 6 bases, J shed 1 base, and the junction held 5 bases outside the gene matches. In germline, CDR1 is LNHDA, CDR2 SQIVND (reference sequence). The CDR3 spans 16 residues. The CDR3 coding sequence is TGTGCCAGTAGCCCCTGGACTAGCGGGAACACCGGGGAGCTGTTTTTT. Protein sequence: CASSPWTSGNTGELFF. Together with reference TRBV19 and TRBJ2-2, the CDR3 gives the full variable domain: DGGITQSPKYLFRKEGQNVTLSCEQNLNHDAMYWYRQDPGQGLRLIYYSQIVNDFQKGDIAEGYSVSREKKESFPLTVTSAQKNPTAFYLCASSPWTSGNTGELFFGEGSRLTVL.

This sequence joins TRBV19 and TRBJ2-7; D ambiguous. The CDR3 extends over 14 amino acids. Germline V gene data show CDR1 as LNHDA and CDR2 as SQIVND (reference sequence). Trimming shortened V by 4 bases and J by 0 bases, and 10 bases separated the two germline ends. CDR3 nucleotide sequence: TGTGCCAGTAGTACCGCGCGAAGCTCCTACGAGCAGTACTTC. Translating it yields CASSTARSSYEQYF.

This clone appeared once. The chain has TRBV7-2 and TRBJ2-7, with 7 bases lining up with TRBD2. Per the germline V gene, CDR1 is SGHTA and CDR2 is FQGNSA. The CDR3 length is 13 residues. Germline trimming cut 10 bases from V and 3 bases from J; bases unmatched to any gene: 9. The CDR3 is CATSVASGYEQYF. The CDR3 region has the DNA TGTGCCACCTCGGTGGCTAGCGGCTACGAGCAGTACTTC.

This rearrangement joins TRBV9 to TRBJ2-1; 8 positions match TRBD2. Germline CDR1 SGDLS, CDR2 YYNGEE. V lost 4 bases to trimming and J lost 10 bases; unmatched junction nucleotides: 7. This CDR3 is built from 13 residues. This CDR3 reads CASSQRERDEQFF. In DNA, the CDR3 is TGTGCCAGCAGCCAGCGGGAGAGGGACGAGCAGTTCTTC.

This chain uses TRBV5-1 with TRBJ1-1; no clear D gene. Germline V gene lookup returns CDR1 SGHRS and CDR2 YFSETQ. V shed 0 bases and J shed 5 bases, with 14 bases lying between them. There are 15 residues in the CDR3. The CDR3 DNA is TGCGCCAGCAGCTTGGGAACCGCGGGCGTTACTGAAGCTTTCTTT. Protein product: CASSLGTAGVTEAFF.

The J gene is TRBJ2-1, the V gene TRBV30, with 8 nucleotides matching TRBD2. This CDR3 spans 14 amino acids. Looked up from germline, CDR1 is GTSNPN and CDR2 is SVGIG (reference sequence). The V segment lost 0 bases and the J segment 9 bases; nucleotides outside the gene matches: 7. CDR3 in amino acids: CAWSVIVAGGEQFF. CDR3 DNA sequence: TGTGCCTGGAGTGTCATAGTCGCGGGAGGTGAGCAGTTCTTC.

The J gene is TRBJ1-5, the V gene TRBV11-2; D remains ambiguous. Germline V lookup: CDR1 SGHAT, CDR2 FQNNGV. The CDR3 covers 15 residues. V was trimmed by 1 base and J by 1 base, leaving 8 bases between them. The CDR3 loop reads CASSLGYGSNQPQHF. The CDR3 DNA follows: TGTGCCAGCAGCTTAGGTTACGGGAGCAATCAGCCCCAGCATTTT.

The chain has TRBV5-1 and TRBJ2-7; possible D gene TRBD2, 5 bases. The CDR3 is 14 amino acids. The germline V gene has CDR1 SGHRS and CDR2 YFSETQ. V was shortened by 0 bases and J by 6 bases, with 13 bases between the two germline ends. This CDR3 is CASSLGGFTGEQYF. The CDR3 nucleotides read TGCGCCAGCAGCTTGGGAGGGTTTACCGGCGAGCAGTACTTC.

The V call is TRBV7-2, the J call TRBJ2-5; maybe TRBD2 (6 bases). V was pared by 7 bases and J by 4 bases, with 13 bases between. Germline assignment: CDR1 SGHTA and CDR2 FQGNSA. The CDR3 is 13 amino acids. CDR3 loop: CASIMTRGETQYF. The CDR3, as DNA: TGTGCCAGCATTATGACTAGAGGAGAGACCCAGTACTTC.

The V call is TRBV5-1, the J call TRBJ1-5; possible D gene TRBD1, 5 bases. V was trimmed by 5 bases and J by 0 bases, leaving 12 bases between them. The CDR3 spans 15 residues. Germline assignment: CDR1 SGHRS and CDR2 YFSETQ. This CDR3 reads CASREGPYSNQPQHF. The DNA of the CDR3 is TGCGCCAGCAGGGAGGGGCCGTATAGCAATCAGCCCCAGCATTTT.

Turning to this clone: Sequence at one end of the junction differs from germline and may be a read error. The chain combines TRBV2 with TRBJ1-2; D is perhaps TRBD1 (5 bases). This CDR3 is built from 12 residues. Germline CDR1 is SNHLY and CDR2 is FYNNEI. In DNA, the CDR3 is TGTGCCAGCAGTGTGGAGCACGGACAAACGGACTTC. Its translation is CASSVEHGQTDF.

V gene TRBV11-3 combines with J gene TRBJ2-3, with 10 bases that match TRBD2. Losses at the gene ends were 8 bases for V and 4 bases for J; bases not matched to a gene: 15. Looked up from germline, CDR1 is SGHNT and CDR2 is YENEEA. The CDR3 is 17 amino acids. The CDR3 protein is CASASGRGAGGADTQYF. CDR3 DNA: TGTGCCAGCGCGTCTGGGAGAGGAGCGGGAGGGGCAGATACGCAGTATTTT.

Here the CDR3 DNA reads TGCGCCAGCAGCGACCCCGGACAGGCCCATTCCTACAATGAGCAGTTCTTC. It codes for CASSDPGQAHSYNEQFF. V usage is TRBV5-1 and J usage is TRBJ2-1, with 7 positions matching TRBD1. With V trimmed by 4 bases and J by 1 base, 11 bases remained unmatched. Germline lookup yields CDR1 SGHRS and CDR2 YFSETQ. The CDR3 covers 17 residues.

Note on this clone: An end of the junction differs from the germline gene, which may be a read error. This rearrangement joins TRBV5-6 to TRBJ2-4; D is perhaps TRBD2 (6 bases). Germline CDR1 reads SGHDT; CDR2 reads YYEEEE. This CDR3 comprises 12 residues. As DNA, the CDR3 is TGTGCCAGCAGCTTGGTGGACTACCCCCCGTGGTTC. Translated, it gives CASSLVDYPPWF.

The chain couples TRBV19 to TRBJ1-2; the D gene is possibly TRBD1 (5 bases). Trimming cost V 7 bases and J 6 bases, with 15 bases left between them. Germline CDR1 reads LNHDA; CDR2 reads SQIVND (reference sequence). The CDR3 has 13 amino acids. The CDR3 loop is CASTNGGADGYTF. CDR3 coding DNA: TGTGCCAGTACCAACGGGGGAGCGGATGGCTACACCTTC. Supplemented by reference TRBV19 and TRBJ1-2, the full variable domain reads DGGITQSPKYLFRKEGQNVTLSCEQNLNHDAMYWYRQDPGQGLRLIYYSQIVNDFQKGDIAEGYSVSREKKESFPLTVTSAQKNPTAFYLCASTNGGADGYTFGSGTRLTVV.

This clone was seen a handful of times. This chain links TRBV5-1 with TRBJ2-1; 8 bases align to TRBD2. The CDR3 is 15 amino acids. From germline, CDR1 is SGHRS and CDR2 YFSETQ. Trimming removed 9 bases from V and 1 base from J; junction bases left unmatched: 9. CDR3 coding DNA: TGCGCCACCACCCAGAGCGGGAGTTCCTACAATGAGCAGTTCTTC. Translated, it gives CATTQSGSSYNEQFF. The full variable domain, in which reference TRBV5-1 and TRBJ2-1 provide the parts outside the CDR3, is KAGVTQTPRYLIKTRGQQVTLSCSPISGHRSVSWYQQTPGQGLQFLFEYFSETQRNKGNFPGRFSGRQFSNSRSEMNVSTLELGDSALYLCATTQSGSSYNEQFFGPGTRLTVL.

DNA for the CDR3: TGTGCCAGCAGCTTGGCCGGGACTAGCACTAGCACAGATACGCAGTATTTT. Translating gives CASSLAGTSTSTDTQYF. The J gene is TRBJ2-3, the V gene TRBV5-4; 9 positions match TRBD2. Germline assignment: CDR1 SGHNT and CDR2 YYREEE (reference sequence). The CDR3 runs to 17 residues. J was trimmed by 0 bases and V by 0 bases; bases with no gene match: 5.

This chain joins TRBV11-2 and TRBJ1-5, with D hard to call. This CDR3 has 15 residues. Looked up from germline, CDR1 is SGHAT and CDR2 is FQNNGV. Trimming removed 2 bases at V and 4 bases at J, with 12 bases between. Here the CDR3 reads CASSLSFAQNQPQHF. The CDR3 DNA is TGTGCCAGCAGCTTAAGCTTTGCACAGAATCAGCCCCAGCATTTT.

This clone was seen more than once but under ten times. The rearrangement links TRBV5-1 to TRBJ1-2; D possibly corresponds to TRBD1 (5 bases). Germline loops: CDR1 SGHRS, CDR2 YFSETQ. The CDR3 is made up of 16 amino acids. V shed 4 bases and J shed 1 base, with 17 bases lying between them. CDR3 bases: TGCGCCAGCAGCAGGGGCGGTAGAGAGGATAACTATGGCTACACCTTC. Residues: CASSRGGREDNYGYTF. Full variable domain (remainder filled in from reference TRBV5-1 and TRBJ1-2): KAGVTQTPRYLIKTRGQQVTLSCSPISGHRSVSWYQQTPGQGLQFLFEYFSETQRNKGNFPGRFSGRQFSNSRSEMNVSTLELGDSALYLCASSRGGREDNYGYTFGSGTRLTVV.

The chain has TRBV6-5 and TRBJ1-1; D call uncertain. The CDR3 consists of 14 residues. Germline CDR1 reads MNHEY; CDR2 reads SVGAGI. With 6 bases removed from V and 4 bases from J, the gap between germline ends came to 15 bases. Here the CDR3 reads CASRGDGVGTEAFF. The CDR3 DNA reads as TGTGCCAGCAGGGGAGACGGGGTTGGCACTGAAGCTTTCTTT.

The rearrangement uses TRBV27 and TRBJ1-5; D gene ambiguous. V gave up 3 bases and J gave up 2 bases, with 17 bases separating them. Germline assignment: CDR1 MNHEY and CDR2 SMNVEV (reference sequence). The CDR3 runs to 17 residues. CDR3: CASSLSRRSVGNQPQHF. The CDR3 DNA reads TGTGCCAGCAGTTTGAGTCGCCGGAGTGTGGGCAATCAGCCCCAGCATTTT.